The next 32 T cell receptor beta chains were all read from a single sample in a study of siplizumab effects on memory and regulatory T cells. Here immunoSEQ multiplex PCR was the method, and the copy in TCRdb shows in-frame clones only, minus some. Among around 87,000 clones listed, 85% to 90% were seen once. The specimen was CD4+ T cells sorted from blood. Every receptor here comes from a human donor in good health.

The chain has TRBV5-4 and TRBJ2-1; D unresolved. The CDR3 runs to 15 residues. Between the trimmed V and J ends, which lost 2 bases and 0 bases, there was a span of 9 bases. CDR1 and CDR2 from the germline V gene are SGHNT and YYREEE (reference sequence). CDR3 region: CASSFLESSYNEQFF. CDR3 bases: TGTGCCAGCAGCTTCCTGGAAAGCTCCTACAATGAGCAGTTCTTC.

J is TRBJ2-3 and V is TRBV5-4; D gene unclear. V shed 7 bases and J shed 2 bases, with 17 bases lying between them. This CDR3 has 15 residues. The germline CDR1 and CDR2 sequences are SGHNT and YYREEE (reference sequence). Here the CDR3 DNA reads TGTGCCAGCCGACGCACGCACAGTGTCACAGATACGCAGTATTTT. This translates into CASRRTHSVTDTQYF.

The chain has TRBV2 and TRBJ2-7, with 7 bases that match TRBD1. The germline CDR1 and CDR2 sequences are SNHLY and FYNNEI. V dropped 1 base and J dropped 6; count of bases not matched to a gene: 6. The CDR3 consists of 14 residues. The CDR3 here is CASSEGTGGGEQYF. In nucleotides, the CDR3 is TGTGCCAGCAGTGAAGGGACAGGAGGAGGCGAGCAGTACTTC.

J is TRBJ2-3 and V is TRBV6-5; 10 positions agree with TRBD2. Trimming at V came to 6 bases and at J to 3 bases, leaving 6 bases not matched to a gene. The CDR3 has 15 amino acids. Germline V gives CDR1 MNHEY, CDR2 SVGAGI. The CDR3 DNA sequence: TGTGCCAGCAGCCAGGGACTAGCGATGACAGATACGCAGTATTTT. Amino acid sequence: CASSQGLAMTDTQYF.

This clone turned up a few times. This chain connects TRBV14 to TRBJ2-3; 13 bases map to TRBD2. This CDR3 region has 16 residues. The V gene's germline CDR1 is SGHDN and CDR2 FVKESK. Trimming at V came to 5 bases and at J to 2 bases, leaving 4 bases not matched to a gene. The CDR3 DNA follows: TGTGCCAGCAGCGCGGGACTAGCGGGAACCACAGATACGCAGTATTTT. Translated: CASSAGLAGTTDTQYF.

This CDR3 reads CARFFEGATEQFF. CDR3 nucleotide sequence: TGTGCCAGATTTTTCGAGGGAGCTACTGAGCAGTTCTTC. The V call is TRBV19, the J call TRBJ2-1; tentative D call: TRBD2 (5 bases). This CDR3 has 13 amino acids. Germline CDR1 reads LNHDA; CDR2 reads SQIVND (reference sequence). Trimming left V 9 bases short and J 9 bases short, with 18 bases between.

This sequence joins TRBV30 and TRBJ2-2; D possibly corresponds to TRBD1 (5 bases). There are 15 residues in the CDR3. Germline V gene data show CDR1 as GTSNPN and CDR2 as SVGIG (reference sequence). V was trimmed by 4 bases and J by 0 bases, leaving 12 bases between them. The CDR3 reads CAWTSAGSNTGELFF. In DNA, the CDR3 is TGTGCCTGGACTTCGGCAGGGTCGAACACCGGGGAGCTGTTTTTT.

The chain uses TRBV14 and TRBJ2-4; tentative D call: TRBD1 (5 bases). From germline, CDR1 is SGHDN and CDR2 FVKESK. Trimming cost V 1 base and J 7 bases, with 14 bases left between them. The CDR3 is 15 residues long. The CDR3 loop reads CASSQGTPGKNIQYF. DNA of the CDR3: TGTGCCAGCAGCCAAGGAACCCCAGGGAAGAACATTCAGTACTTC.

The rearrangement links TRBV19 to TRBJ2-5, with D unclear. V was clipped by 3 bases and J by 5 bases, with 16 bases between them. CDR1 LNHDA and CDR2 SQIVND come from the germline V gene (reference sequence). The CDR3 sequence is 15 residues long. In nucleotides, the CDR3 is TGTGCCAGTAGTATGGGCGGTGGAGTTGGGGAGACCCAGTACTTC. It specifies CASSMGGGVGETQYF.

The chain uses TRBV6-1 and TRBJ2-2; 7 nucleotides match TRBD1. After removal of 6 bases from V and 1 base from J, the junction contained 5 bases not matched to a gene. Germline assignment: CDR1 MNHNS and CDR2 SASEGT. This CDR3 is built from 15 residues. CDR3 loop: CASSQRGLNTGELFF. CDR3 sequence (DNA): TGTGCCAGCAGCCAGAGGGGGCTGAACACCGGGGAGCTGTTTTTT.

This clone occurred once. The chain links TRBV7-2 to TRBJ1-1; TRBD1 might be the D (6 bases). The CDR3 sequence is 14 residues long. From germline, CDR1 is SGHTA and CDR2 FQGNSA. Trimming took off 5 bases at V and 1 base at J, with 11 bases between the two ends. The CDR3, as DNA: TGTGCCAGCAGCCCTAAGACAGGGAACACTGAAGCTTTCTTT. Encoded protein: CASSPKTGNTEAFF. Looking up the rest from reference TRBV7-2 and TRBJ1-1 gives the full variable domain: GAGVSQSPSNKVTEKGKDVELRCDPISGHTALYWYRQSLGQGLEFLIYFQGNSAPDKSGLPSDRFSAERTGGSVSTLTIQRTQQEDSAVYLCASSPKTGNTEAFFGQGTRLTVV.

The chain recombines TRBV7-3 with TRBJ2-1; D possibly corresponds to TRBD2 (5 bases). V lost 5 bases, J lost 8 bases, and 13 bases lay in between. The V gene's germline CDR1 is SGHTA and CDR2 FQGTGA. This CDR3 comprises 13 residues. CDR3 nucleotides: TGTGCCAGCAGCCAACGGGGTGGGTATGAGCAGTTCTTC. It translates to CASSQRGGYEQFF.

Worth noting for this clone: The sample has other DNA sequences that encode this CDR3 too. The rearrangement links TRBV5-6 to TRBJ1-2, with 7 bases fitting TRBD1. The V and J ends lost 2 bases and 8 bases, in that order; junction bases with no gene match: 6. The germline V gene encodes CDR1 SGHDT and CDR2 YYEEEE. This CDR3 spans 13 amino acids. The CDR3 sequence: CASSFPGGRGYTF. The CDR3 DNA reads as TGTGCCAGCAGCTTTCCAGGGGGGCGGGGCTACACCTTC.

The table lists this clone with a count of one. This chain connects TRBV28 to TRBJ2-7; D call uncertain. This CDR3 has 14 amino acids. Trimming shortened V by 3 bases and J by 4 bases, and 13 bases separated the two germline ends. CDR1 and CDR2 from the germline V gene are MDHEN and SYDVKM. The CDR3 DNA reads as TGTGCCAGCAGTTTCTCCCCGTTTGTGTACGAGCAGTACTTC. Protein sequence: CASSFSPFVYEQYF.

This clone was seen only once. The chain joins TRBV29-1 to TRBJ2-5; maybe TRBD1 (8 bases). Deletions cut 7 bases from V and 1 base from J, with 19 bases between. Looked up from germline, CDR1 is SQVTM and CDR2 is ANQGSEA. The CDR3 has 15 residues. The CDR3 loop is CSATPGGGSQETQYF. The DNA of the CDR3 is TGCAGCGCAACCCCAGGGGGCGGGAGCCAAGAGACCCAGTACTTC.

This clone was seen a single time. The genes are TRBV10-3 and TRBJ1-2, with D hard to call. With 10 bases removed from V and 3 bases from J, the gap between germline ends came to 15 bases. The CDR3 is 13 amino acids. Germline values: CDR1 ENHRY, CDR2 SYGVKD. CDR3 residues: CANTKGQDYGYTF. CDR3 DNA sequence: TGTGCCAACACCAAAGGCCAAGACTATGGCTACACCTTC.

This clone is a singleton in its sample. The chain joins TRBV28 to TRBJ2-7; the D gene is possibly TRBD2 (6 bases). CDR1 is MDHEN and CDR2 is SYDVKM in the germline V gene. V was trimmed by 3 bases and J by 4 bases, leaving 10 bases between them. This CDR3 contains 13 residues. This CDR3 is CASSFGGSYEQYF. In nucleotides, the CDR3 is TGTGCCAGCAGTTTTGGGGGGAGTTACGAGCAGTACTTC.

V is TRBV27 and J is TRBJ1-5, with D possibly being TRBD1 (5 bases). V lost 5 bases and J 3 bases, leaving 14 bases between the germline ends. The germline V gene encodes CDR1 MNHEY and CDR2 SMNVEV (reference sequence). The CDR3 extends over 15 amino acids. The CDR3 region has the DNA TGTGCCAGCAGTCAGGGACGGCTACCCAATCAGCCCCAGCATTTT. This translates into CASSQGRLPNQPQHF.

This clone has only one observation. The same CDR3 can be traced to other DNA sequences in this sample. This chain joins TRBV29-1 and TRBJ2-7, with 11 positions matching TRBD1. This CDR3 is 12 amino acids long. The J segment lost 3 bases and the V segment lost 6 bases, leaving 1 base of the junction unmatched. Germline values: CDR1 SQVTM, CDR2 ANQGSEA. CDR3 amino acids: CSVGTGGYEQYF. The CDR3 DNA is TGCAGCGTCGGGACAGGGGGCTACGAGCAGTACTTC.

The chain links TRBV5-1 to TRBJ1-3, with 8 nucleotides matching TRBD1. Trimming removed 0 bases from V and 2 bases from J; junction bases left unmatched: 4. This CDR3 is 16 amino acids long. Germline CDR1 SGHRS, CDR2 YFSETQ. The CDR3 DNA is TGCGCCAGCAGCTTGGGCACGACAGGGGCTGGAAACACCATATATTTT. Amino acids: CASSLGTTGAGNTIYF.

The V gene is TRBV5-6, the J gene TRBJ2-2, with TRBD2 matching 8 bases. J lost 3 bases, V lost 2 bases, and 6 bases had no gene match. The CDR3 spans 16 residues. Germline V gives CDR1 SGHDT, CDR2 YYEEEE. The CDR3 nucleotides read TGTGCCAGCAGCTTACTAGCGGCAGCGCACACCGGGGAGCTGTTTTTT. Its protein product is CASSLLAAAHTGELFF.

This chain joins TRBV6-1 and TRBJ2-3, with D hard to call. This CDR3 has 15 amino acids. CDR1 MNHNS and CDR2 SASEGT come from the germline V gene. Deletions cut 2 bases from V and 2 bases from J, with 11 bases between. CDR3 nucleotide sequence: TGTGCCAGCAGTGAACAGCTTAGGTTCACAGATACGCAGTATTTT. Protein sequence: CASSEQLRFTDTQYF.

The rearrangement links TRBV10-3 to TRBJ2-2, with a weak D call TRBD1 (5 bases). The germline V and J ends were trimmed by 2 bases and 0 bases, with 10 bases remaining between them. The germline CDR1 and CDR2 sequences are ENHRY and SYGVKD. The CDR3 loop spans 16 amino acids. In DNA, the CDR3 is TGTGCCATCAGTGAGGGTGGGGCTGCGAACACCGGGGAGCTGTTTTTT. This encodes CAISEGGAANTGELFF.

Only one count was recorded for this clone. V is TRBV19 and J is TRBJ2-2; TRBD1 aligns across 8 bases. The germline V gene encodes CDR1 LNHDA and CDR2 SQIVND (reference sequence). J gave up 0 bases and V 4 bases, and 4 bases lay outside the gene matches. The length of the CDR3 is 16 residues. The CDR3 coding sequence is TGTGCCAGTAGTACTCAGGGGGCCTCGAACACCGGGGAGCTGTTTTTT. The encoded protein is CASSTQGASNTGELFF. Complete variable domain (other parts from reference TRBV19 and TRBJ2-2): DGGITQSPKYLFRKEGQNVTLSCEQNLNHDAMYWYRQDPGQGLRLIYYSQIVNDFQKGDIAEGYSVSREKKESFPLTVTSAQKNPTAFYLCASSTQGASNTGELFFGEGSRLTVL.

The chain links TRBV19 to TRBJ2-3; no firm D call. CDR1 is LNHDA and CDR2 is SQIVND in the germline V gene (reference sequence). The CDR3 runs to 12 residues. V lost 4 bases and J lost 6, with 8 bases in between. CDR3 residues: CASSSRWDTQYF. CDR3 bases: TGTGCCAGTAGTAGCCGATGGGATACGCAGTATTTT.

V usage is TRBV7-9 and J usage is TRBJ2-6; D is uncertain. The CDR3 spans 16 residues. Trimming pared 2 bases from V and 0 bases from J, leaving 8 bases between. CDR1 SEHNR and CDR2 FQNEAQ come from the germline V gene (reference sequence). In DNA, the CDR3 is TGTGCCAGCAGCTTAAGTTTGGTCTCTGGGGCCAACGTCCTGACTTTC. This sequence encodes CASSLSLVSGANVLTF.

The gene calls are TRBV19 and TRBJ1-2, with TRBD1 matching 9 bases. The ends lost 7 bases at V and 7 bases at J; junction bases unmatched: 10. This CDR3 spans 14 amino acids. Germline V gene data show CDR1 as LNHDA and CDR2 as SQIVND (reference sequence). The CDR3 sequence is CASNVGQGRFGYTF. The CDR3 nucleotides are TGTGCCAGTAACGTGGGACAGGGAAGATTTGGCTACACCTTC.

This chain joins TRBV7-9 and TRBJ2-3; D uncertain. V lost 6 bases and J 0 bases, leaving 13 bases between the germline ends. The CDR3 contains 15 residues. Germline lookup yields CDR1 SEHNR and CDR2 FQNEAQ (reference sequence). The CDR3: CASSRSYGSTDTQYF. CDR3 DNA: TGTGCCAGCAGTCGATCTTACGGGAGCACAGATACGCAGTATTTT.

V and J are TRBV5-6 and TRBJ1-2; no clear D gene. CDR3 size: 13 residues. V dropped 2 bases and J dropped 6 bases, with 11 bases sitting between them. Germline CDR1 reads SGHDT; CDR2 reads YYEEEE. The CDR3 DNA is TGTGCCAGCAGCTTCGGCGTTTCAAATGGCTACACCTTC. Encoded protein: CASSFGVSNGYTF.

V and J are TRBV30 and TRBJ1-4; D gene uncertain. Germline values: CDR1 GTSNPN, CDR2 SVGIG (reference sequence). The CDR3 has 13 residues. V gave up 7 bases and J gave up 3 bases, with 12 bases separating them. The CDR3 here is CASLPDSNEKLFF. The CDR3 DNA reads TGTGCCTCCCTCCCGGACTCTAATGAAAAACTGTTTTTT.

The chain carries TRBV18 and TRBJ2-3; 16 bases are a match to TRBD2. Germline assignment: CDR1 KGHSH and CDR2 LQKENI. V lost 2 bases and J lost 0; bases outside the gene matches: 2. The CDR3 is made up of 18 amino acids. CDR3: CASSPMGLAGGSTDTQYF. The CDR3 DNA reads TGTGCCAGCTCACCAATGGGACTAGCGGGAGGGAGCACAGATACGCAGTATTTT.

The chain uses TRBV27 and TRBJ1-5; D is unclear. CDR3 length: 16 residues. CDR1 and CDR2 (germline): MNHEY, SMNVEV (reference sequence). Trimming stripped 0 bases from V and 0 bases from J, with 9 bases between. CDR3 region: CASSLSAGYSNQPQHF. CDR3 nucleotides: TGTGCCAGCAGTTTATCTGCGGGTTATAGCAATCAGCCCCAGCATTTT.